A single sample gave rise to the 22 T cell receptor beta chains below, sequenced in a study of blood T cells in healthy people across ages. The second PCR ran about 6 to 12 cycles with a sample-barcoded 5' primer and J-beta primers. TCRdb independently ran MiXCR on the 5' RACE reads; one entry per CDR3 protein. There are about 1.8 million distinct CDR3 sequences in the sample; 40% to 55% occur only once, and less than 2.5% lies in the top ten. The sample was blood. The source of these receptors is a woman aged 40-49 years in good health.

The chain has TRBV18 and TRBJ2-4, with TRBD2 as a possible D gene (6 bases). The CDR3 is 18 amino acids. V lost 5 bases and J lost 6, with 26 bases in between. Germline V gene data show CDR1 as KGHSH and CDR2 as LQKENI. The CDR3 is CASSSESRGAGVSNIQYF. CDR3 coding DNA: TGTGCCAGCTCATCCGAGTCGCGGGGCGCCGGGGTCTCAAACATTCAGTACTTC.

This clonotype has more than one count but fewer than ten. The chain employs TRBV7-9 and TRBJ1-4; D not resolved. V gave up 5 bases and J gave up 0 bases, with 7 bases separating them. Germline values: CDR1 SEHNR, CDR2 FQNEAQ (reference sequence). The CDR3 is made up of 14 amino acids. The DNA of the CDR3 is TGTGCCAGCAGCATTGGGGCAACTAATGAAAAACTGTTTTTT. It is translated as CASSIGATNEKLFF.

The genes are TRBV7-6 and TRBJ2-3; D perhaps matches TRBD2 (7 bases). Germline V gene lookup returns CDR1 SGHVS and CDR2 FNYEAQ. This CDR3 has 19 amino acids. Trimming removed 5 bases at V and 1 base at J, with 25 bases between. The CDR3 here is CASSLRGGGASQGTDTQYF. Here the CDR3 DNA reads TGTGCCAGCAGCCTCCGGGGTGGGGGGGCCTCCCAAGGCACAGATACGCAGTATTTT.

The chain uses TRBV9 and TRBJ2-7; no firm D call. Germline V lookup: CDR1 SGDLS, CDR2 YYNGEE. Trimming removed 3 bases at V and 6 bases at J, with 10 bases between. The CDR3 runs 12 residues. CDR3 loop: CASSGPDREQYF. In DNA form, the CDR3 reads TGTGCCAGCAGCGGGCCCGATCGCGAGCAGTACTTC.

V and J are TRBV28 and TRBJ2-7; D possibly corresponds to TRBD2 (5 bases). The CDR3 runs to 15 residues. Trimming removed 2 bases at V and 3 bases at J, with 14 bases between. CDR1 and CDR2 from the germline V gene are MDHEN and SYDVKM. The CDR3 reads CASSLVRGVGYEQYF. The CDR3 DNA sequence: TGTGCCAGCAGTTTAGTCCGGGGTGTCGGCTACGAGCAGTACTTC.

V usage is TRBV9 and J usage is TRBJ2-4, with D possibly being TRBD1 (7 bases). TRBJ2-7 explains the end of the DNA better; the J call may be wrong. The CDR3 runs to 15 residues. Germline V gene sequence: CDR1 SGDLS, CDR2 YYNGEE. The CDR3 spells CASSAGDSSSYEQYF. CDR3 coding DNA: TGTGCCAGCAGCGCGGGGGACAGTTCCTCCTACGAGCAGTACTTC.

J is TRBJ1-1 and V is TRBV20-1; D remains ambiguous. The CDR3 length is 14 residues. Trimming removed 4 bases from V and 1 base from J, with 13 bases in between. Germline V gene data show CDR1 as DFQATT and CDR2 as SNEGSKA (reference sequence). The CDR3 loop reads CSAKSLGWNTEAFF. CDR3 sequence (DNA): TGCAGTGCTAAATCTCTAGGGTGGAACACTGAAGCTTTCTTT.

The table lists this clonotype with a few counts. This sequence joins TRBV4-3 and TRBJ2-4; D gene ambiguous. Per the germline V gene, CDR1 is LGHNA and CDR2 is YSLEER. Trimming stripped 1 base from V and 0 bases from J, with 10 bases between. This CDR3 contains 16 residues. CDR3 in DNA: TGCGCCAGCAGCCAAGGCGCGGTATTAGCCAAAAACATTCAGTACTTC. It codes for CASSQGAVLAKNIQYF.

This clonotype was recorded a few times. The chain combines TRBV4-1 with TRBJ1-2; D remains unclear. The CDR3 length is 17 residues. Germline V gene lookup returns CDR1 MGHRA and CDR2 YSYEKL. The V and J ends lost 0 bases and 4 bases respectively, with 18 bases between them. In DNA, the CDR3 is TGCGCCAGCAGCCAAGATCGGGGAAGGGTTTGGGGCTATGGCTACACCTTC. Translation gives CASSQDRGRVWGYGYTF.

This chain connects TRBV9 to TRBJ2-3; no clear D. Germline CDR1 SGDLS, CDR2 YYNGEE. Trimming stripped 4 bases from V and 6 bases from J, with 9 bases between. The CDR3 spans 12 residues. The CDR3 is CASSIRSDTQYF. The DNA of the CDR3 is TGTGCCAGCAGCATCAGATCGGATACGCAGTATTTT.

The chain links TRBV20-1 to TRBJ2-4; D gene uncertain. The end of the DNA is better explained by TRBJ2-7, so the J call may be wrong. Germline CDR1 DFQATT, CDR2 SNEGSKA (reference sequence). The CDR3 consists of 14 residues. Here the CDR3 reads CSASLWRPPYEQYF. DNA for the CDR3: TGCAGTGCTAGTCTCTGGCGGCCACCCTACGAGCAGTACTTC.

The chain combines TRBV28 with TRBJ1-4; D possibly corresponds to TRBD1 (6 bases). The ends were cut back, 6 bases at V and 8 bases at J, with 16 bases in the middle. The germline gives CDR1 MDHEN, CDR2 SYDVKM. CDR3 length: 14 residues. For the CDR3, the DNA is TGTGCCAGCAGCTATCAGGGGATTTCAGAAAAACTGTTTTTT. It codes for CASSYQGISEKLFF.

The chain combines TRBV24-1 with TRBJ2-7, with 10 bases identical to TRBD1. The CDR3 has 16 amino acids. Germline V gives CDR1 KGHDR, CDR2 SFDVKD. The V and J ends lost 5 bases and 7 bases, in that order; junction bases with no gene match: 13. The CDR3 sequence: CATSALRTGGRDEQYF. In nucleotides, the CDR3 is TGTGCCACCAGTGCCCTGCGGACAGGGGGTCGGGATGAGCAGTACTTC.

In DNA, the CDR3 is TGTGCCAGCAGCTTAATCGCAGAGGATTACTATGGCTACACCTTC. Translated, it gives CASSLIAEDYYGYTF. The V gene is TRBV7-9, the J gene TRBJ1-2; D remains unclear. This CDR3 spans 15 amino acids. Trimming pared 2 bases from V and 3 bases from J, leaving 13 bases between. Looked up from germline, CDR1 is SEHNR and CDR2 is FQNEAQ (reference sequence).

CDR3: CASSSGIPREQYF. CDR3 in DNA: TGTGCCAGCAGCAGCGGGATCCCGCGGGAGCAGTACTTC. The chain joins TRBV6-2 or TRBV6-3 to TRBJ2-7; 7 nucleotides agree with TRBD2. Germline lookup yields CDR1 MNHEY and CDR2 SVGEGT. CDR3 length equals 13 residues. With V trimmed by 6 bases and J by 7 bases, 9 bases remained unmatched.

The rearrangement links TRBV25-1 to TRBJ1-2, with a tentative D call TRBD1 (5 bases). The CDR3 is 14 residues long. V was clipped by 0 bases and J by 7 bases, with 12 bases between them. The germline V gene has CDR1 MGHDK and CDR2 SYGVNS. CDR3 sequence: CASSEYGGMGGYTF. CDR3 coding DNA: TGTGCCAGCAGTGAATATGGGGGTATGGGTGGCTACACCTTC.

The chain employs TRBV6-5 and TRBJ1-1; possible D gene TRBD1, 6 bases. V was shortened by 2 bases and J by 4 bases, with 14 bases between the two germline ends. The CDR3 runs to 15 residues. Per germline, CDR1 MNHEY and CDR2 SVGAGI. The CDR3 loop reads CASSYTTGRSTEAFF. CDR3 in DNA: TGTGCCAGCAGTTACACTACAGGGAGGAGCACTGAAGCTTTCTTT.

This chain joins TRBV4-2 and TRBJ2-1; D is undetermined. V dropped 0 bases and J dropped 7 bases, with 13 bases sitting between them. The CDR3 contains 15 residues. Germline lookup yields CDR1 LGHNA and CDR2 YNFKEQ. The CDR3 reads CASSQDQVRGNEQFF. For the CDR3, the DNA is TGTGCCAGCAGCCAAGATCAAGTACGAGGAAATGAGCAGTTCTTC.

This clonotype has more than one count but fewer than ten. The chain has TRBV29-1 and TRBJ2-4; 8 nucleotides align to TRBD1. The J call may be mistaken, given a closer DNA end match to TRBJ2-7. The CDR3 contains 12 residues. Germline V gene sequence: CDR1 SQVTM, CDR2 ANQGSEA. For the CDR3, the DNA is TGCAGCGCCGTCGACAGGGGCTACGAGCAGTACTTC. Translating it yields CSAVDRGYEQYF.

CDR3 in DNA: TGTGCCAGCAGCTTAGGGGGACAGACCAATCAGCCCCAGCATTTT. It translates to CASSLGGQTNQPQHF. This chain uses TRBV7-2 with TRBJ1-5; 7 bases map to TRBD1. CDR1 SGHTA and CDR2 FQGNSA come from the germline V gene. The V gene end was trimmed by 1 base and the J gene end by 3 bases; junction bases not matched to a gene: 3. The CDR3 is made up of 15 amino acids.

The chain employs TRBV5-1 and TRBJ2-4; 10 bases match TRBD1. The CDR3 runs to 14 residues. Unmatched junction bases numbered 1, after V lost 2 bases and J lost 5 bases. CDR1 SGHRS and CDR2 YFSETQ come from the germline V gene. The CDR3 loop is CASSFGQGENIQYF. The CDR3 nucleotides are TGCGCCAGCAGCTTCGGACAGGGGGAAAACATTCAGTACTTC.

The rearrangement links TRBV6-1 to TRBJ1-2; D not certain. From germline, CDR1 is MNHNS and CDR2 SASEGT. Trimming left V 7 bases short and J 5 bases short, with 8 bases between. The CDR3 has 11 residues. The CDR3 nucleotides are TGTGCCAGCAATCCCCTTTATGGCTACACCTTC. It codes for CASNPLYGYTF.